This TCR beta chain was identified during a study of cytomegalovirus exposure and HLA in healthy donors (TCRdb year 2017). Concerning the study at large: According to an earlier analysis of a few hundred of the donors, about 190 million T cells yielded 90 million to 140 million unique TCR beta sequences and 276 Gb of sequence data. About 310 gigabases of sequencing data and approximately 85 million unique TCR sequences were included in an early release covering 500 to 750 HLA-typed donors. The genetic ancestry cluster associated with self-reported Caucasian donors included 65% to 90% of the roughly 380 genotyped donors. The aim of the study was to test whether cataloging public T cell receptors could identify signatures of past pathogen exposure. The T cell repertoires of 666 subjects were profiled by immunosequencing and related to cytomegalovirus serostatus. Besides the first cohort of about 730 subjects, a separate validation cohort made up of 120 different subjects was used. To predict cytomegalovirus infection status, the study combined high-throughput TCR immunosequencing, statistical association of individual TCRs with disease status, and machine learning. A later analysis re-examined previously published TCR beta repertoires from around 670 donors and added high-resolution HLA genotyping to investigate patterns of TCR occurrence. Rather than using new phenotypic data, the later analysis identified candidate immune exposures from TCR beta sequences and from how often those sequences occurred across donors. In an earlier analysis of roughly 600 of the donors, high-throughput TCR beta sequencing was used to judge whether each TCR beta V gene segment behaved as functional or pseudogenic. Alongside the repertoire data, information on donor age, sex, ethnicity and CMV serostatus was compiled. In a later genetic analysis, genome-wide SNP genotypes for about three fifths of the roughly 670 donors were used, and that subset was treated as a discovery cohort. All discovery cohort repertoires had been generated using a single sequencing platform. Both class I and class II loci were covered by HLA typing, at four-digit resolution. The number of donors typed differed by locus, with 629-630 for A, B, C, DRB1 and DQB1, roughly 550 for DQA1, 600 to 610 for DPA1, and some 450 for DPB1. Four to six DR-DQ haplotypes were handled as single units for association and clustering, since linkage in the cohort was strong. Among 398 genotyped donors of the cohort, an average of about 240,000 unique TCR beta nucleotide sequences were sequenced per donor, around a sixth of them non-productive.

Turning to this clone: What antigen it recognizes has not been identified. Per-base qualities were not stored, and no clone one base away is much larger.

The library came from the immunoSEQ multiplex PCR assay. For the multiplex PCR, a mixture combining 60 forward primers for TCR Vbeta segments and 13 reverse primers for TCR Jbeta segments was used. Amplification of the CDR3 region of rearranged TCR beta genes was performed with a multiplex PCR assay on genomic DNA. Amplified TCR beta libraries were sequenced as 87-base-pair reads on the Illumina HiSeq System. Under the source paper's analysis protocol: A later analysis tallied tens of millions of unique TCR beta chains across the 610 or so repertoires, and about 10 million of those chains were shared by two or more donors. Raw reads were error-corrected and collapsed into unique sequences by a nearest-neighbor algorithm in which closely related sequences were merged to remove PCR and sequencing errors. V, D and J gene segments were assigned by aligning CDR3 sequences to IMGT reference sequences. For a sequence to be retained, a match of at least six nucleotides was required to both a V gene segment and a J gene segment. Rearrangements were classified as productive when the CDR3 lacked stop codons and remained in frame with V and J, and all other rearrangements were classified as non-productive. Following IMGT convention, CDR3 was defined as the stretch from the second conserved V-encoded cysteine to the conserved J-encoded phenylalanine. The earlier analysis of fewer than 750 of the donors excluded sequences that lacked an unambiguous match to a single V gene segment. In an earlier analysis of roughly 500 of the donors, V segments were called functional above 56.7% productive rearrangements and were called segregating when the between-donor standard deviation exceeded 5%. To diagnose cytomegalovirus status from the catalog of TCR beta chain sequences, a statistical classification framework was built. In a later analysis, V and J genes were assigned by comparing TCR nucleotide sequences against IMGT/GENE-DB human TR gene sequences. A later analysis assigned CDR3 sequences and most-parsimonious VDJ recombination scenarios with the TCRdist pipeline. In a later analysis, each TCR beta chain was defined by its CDR3 amino acid sequence together with its V-gene family, and reads without a unique V-gene family were excluded. In a later analysis, 500 to 650 highly shared, low-generation-probability nucleotide sequences were removed to address suspected cross-contamination and a sequencing artifact. In a later analysis, a clonal expansion index for each public chain was calculated from normalized within-repertoire ranks of inferred template counts. In a later analysis, generation probabilities were computed using a VDJ recombination model fitted to out-of-frame rearrangements, and the results were checked against IGoR. Hypergeometric tests were used in a later analysis to score TCR-TCR, TCR-HLA and TCR-CMV co-occurrence, with a repertoire-size bias correction applied to the TCR pairs. False discovery rates were estimated in a later analysis by permuting HLA or CMV assignments 20 times. In a later analysis, co-occurring TCRs were grouped with DBSCAN, and TCRdist sequence similarity was added when clustering was performed within HLA-allele-positive subsets. Repertoires with fewer than 30,000 or more than 120,000 public chains, plus five repertoires with anomalous nucleotide sharing, were excluded from co-occurrence clustering. TCRdb retrieved this table from immuneACCESS and kept in-frame rearrangements only. Not all clones are present; in checked studies, unresolved V genes account for under half, and no reason is known for the remainder. V and J calls and clone size come straight from that table; D and trimming were deduced from the DNA. This sample lists tens of thousands of clones; roughly 75% were detected once. The leading ten clones occupy about 7.4% of the sample.

Summary of the overall study and its limitations: A later genetic analysis associated a missense DCLRE1C variant with V-gene and J-gene trimming of TCR beta chains, and an independent cohort replicated the association. The study listed 164 TCR beta chains as associated with cytomegalovirus. Because HLA typing was missing for some donors at each locus, association tests included only the typed subset. The cohort was sequenced for TCR beta chains only, and without alpha or paired-chain data the features that could be detected were limited. Broadly in line with IMGT annotations, most TCR beta V segments showed up in productive rearrangements about 87% or about 30% of the time in an earlier analysis of around 550 of the donors. It was suggested by the authors that the approach could potentially be generalized to other disease states and immunological phenotypes. Presence/absence analyses assumed roughly uniform sequencing depth across donors, an assumption that may not hold. Strong co-occurrence of HLA alleles, especially DR and DQ, made assigning TCR associations to individual alleles difficult. In a later analysis, about 17,000 TCR beta sequences were associated with specific HLA alleles at a false discovery rate of 0.05. In a later analysis, HLA-associated TCR beta chains were found to be more clonally expanded and to have lower generation probabilities than equally common non-associated chains. A further reported finding was that TCR beta sequences accurately predicted the HLA-A and HLA-B alleles for most subjects in the first cohort. In vitro tests confirmed that a few of the cytomegalovirus-associated TCR beta chains recognize cytomegalovirus antigens. Correlated functional status among segregating V segments might reflect linkage disequilibrium, but an unknown experimental factor could not be ruled out. Because counts were too low, around 18 rarely observed V segments, including chromosome 9 orphons, were left out of the earlier analysis of about 620 of the donors. A later analysis found that TCR association rates varied across HLA loci, with DRB1 alleles showing the most associated TCRs and HLA-C alleles the fewest. Because the 87-base-pair reads could not distinguish some IMGT-functional V segments, including TRBV6-2 and TRBV6-3, those segments were excluded. In both the original and validation cohorts, the classifier was reported to diagnose cytomegalovirus status with high specificity and sensitivity. A cluster of highly shared sequence variants was judged likely to be a technical artifact of the sequencing pipeline. A later analysis reported that several top co-occurrence clusters appeared linked to parvovirus B19, influenza, CMV and Epstein-Barr virus. According to a later genetic analysis, donors in an Asian-associated ancestry cluster had fewer N-insertions in productive TCRs than the roughly 670-donor mean. In a later analysis, most CMV-associated TCR beta chains were found to appear HLA-restricted, with HLA associations seemingly driven largely by CMV exposure. CMV serostatus was the only immune exposure information available for the cohort. Most TCR sequences were seen in very few donors, while some public TCRs were found in many individuals.

In total, 600 or so healthy bone marrow donors made up the cohort. At the time of sampling, all cohort members were nominally healthy, though unrecorded immune exposures were likely present. The donor was CMV seropositive and belonged to the group of more than 250 seropositive cohort members. Every donor gave a peripheral blood sample, and the peripheral blood mononuclear cells from that sample were used for TCR beta sequencing. The Qiagen DNeasy Blood Extraction Kit was used to extract genomic DNA from the blood cell samples. As encoded in the germline V gene, CDR1 is SGHDT while CDR2 is YYEEEE. The cysteine opens and the phenylalanine closes a CDR3 of 15 amino acids. Solely the CDR3 DNA is kept, with 45 bases framed from the first base. V and J are truncated by 1 base and 5 bases respectively, leaving an intervening sequence of 16 bases.

This receptor chain uses TRBV5-6 and TRBJ2-7; TRBD1 is possibly the D segment (6 matching bases). This receptor was taken from a woman in her twenties or thirties in good health and CMV-seropositive. The sample taken for sequencing was PBMCs. The CDR3 protein: CASSLRSGHRDEQYF. The base sequence is TGTGCCAGCAGCTTGAGGTCGGGACACCGGGACGAGCAGTACTTC.